Below are 8 T cell receptor beta chains sequenced from a single sample in a study of CD8 T cells in Susac syndrome. RNA was extracted with the RNeasy kit, and a quantity of roughly 0.45 to 1 ug was reverse transcribed using random hexamers. From the immunoSEQ multiplex PCR reads, TCRdb called clonotypes with MiXCR, one entry per CDR3 protein. The sample has 100,000 to 150,000 distinct CDR3 sequences, around 94% seen once. The sequencing sample was made of CD8+ T cells from PBMCs. The receptors come from a human donor with Susac syndrome.

This sequence joins TRBV14 and TRBJ2-2; weak D call: TRBD1 (5 bases). Trimming pared 2 bases from V and 0 bases from J, leaving 13 bases between. CDR3 size: 17 residues. Germline lookup yields CDR1 SGHDN and CDR2 FVKESK. The DNA of the CDR3 is TGTGCCAGCAGCCAATTGACCACGGACACGAACACCGGGGAGCTGTTTTTT. It codes for CASSQLTTDTNTGELFF.

Only one count was recorded for this clonotype. The genes are TRBV20-1 and TRBJ1-2; the D is unclear. The CDR3 has 15 residues. The V end was cut by 2 bases, the J end by 6 bases, with 19 bases between. Germline V gene data show CDR1 as DFQATT and CDR2 as SNEGSKA (reference sequence). This CDR3 reads CSARPPEGPLNGYTF. Written as DNA, the CDR3 is TGCAGTGCTAGACCACCGGAAGGGCCCCTAAATGGCTACACCTTC.

J is TRBJ1-2 and V is TRBV5-1, with D possibly matching TRBD1 (6 bases). There are 15 residues in the CDR3. V lost 2 bases to trimming and J lost 4 bases, with 15 bases between them. Germline V CDR1 and CDR2: SGHRS, YFSETQ. CDR3 in amino acids: CASSFVARGGYGYTF. CDR3 coding DNA: TGCGCCAGCAGCTTCGTCGCCAGGGGTGGCTATGGCTACACCTTC.

The gene calls are TRBV4-2 and TRBJ2-5, with D perhaps matching TRBD2 (6 bases). In germline, CDR1 is LGHNA, CDR2 YNFKEQ. V was pared by 4 bases and J by 4 bases, with 25 bases between. The CDR3 runs 18 residues. DNA of the CDR3: TGTGCCAGCAGCCCAGCTCGTCCTTGGCCTAGCGAGGGAGAGACCCAGTACTTC. Its protein product is CASSPARPWPSEGETQYF.

Only one count was recorded for this clonotype. The chain recombines TRBV20-1 with TRBJ2-5; 13 positions match TRBD2. CDR1 is DFQATT, CDR2 SNEGSKA, per germline (reference sequence). V lost 2 bases to trimming and J lost 5 bases; unmatched junction nucleotides: 5. The CDR3 covers 15 residues. CDR3 in DNA: TGCAGTGCTAGAACTAGCGGGGGGGCTTGGGAGACCCAGTACTTC. It encodes CSARTSGGAWETQYF.

The V call is TRBV10-3, the J call TRBJ1-3, with 9 nucleotides matching TRBD1. V shed 4 bases, J shed 0 bases, and the junction held 4 bases outside the gene matches. This CDR3 comprises 16 residues. Germline-derived CDR1 and CDR2 are ENHRY and SYGVKD. Here the CDR3 reads CAISGTGEPSGNTIYF. The CDR3 DNA reads as TGTGCCATCAGTGGGACAGGGGAGCCCTCTGGAAACACCATATATTTT.

The chain combines TRBV11-2 with TRBJ2-5, with 7 bases that match TRBD2. Trimming removed 4 bases from V and 5 bases from J; junction bases left unmatched: 4. Germline CDR1 is SGHAT and CDR2 is FQNNGV. The CDR3 consists of 13 residues. CDR3 nucleotide sequence: TGTGCCAGCAGCTGGGGGGGAGAGGAGACCCAGTACTTC. Its protein product is CASSWGGEETQYF.

The J gene is TRBJ2-1, the V gene TRBV5-1; the match to TRBD1 covers 11 bases. The V gene end was trimmed by 3 bases and the J gene end by 3 bases; junction bases not matched to a gene: 8. The CDR3 runs 17 residues. CDR1 is SGHRS and CDR2 is YFSETQ in the germline V gene. The chain's CDR3 is CASSSDRGQWNYNEQFF. In DNA form, the CDR3 reads TGCGCCAGCAGCTCGGACAGGGGGCAATGGAACTACAATGAGCAGTTCTTC.